A single TCR beta chain is shown here with its context. The CDR3 has 14 residues. The ends were cut back, 8 bases at V and 9 bases at J, with 20 bases in the middle. Germline CDR1 reads LNHDA; CDR2 reads SQIVND (reference sequence). These data are taken from a study of cytomegalovirus exposure and HLA in healthy donors. The PCR used 60 Vbeta and 13 Jbeta primers. Clones were read by immunoSEQ multiplex PCR, and TCRdb kept only the in-frame ones, dropping some. The sample lists roughly 250,000 clones, around 80% occurring once. V and J are TRBV19 and TRBJ2-4; TRBD2 might be the D (7 bases). This TCR came from a girl under 10 years old in good health and CMV-seronegative. The sequencing sample was made of PBMCs. CDR3 protein: CASGRGEPAGIQYF. The DNA for the CDR3 is TGTGCCAGTGGGAGGGGGGAACCGGCGGGCATTCAGTACTTC.